These T cell receptor beta chains were read from a single sample in a study of PD-1 blockade in classical Hodgkin lymphoma. The protocol was immunoSEQ multiplex PCR, while the TCRdb copy is restricted to in-frame clones and leaves out a portion. The table records approximately 100,000 clones, 80% to 90% of them present only once. Source: peripheral blood mononuclear cells (PBMCs), taken before the second cycle of nivolumab. These receptors were taken from a human donor with classical Hodgkin lymphoma. Both conserved end residues are part of each CDR3. A D gene is named only where the DNA matches it firmly. A clone size is listed for some rows: how often the clone was seen (once, few, many), or a class if it is expanded.

d_call	clone_size	v_call	j_call	cdr3_nt	cdr3_aa
TRBD2	NA	TRBV28	TRBJ2-7	TGTGCCAGCAGTTTCCGGGCATTCCAGGGAGGGACCTACGAGCAGTACTTC	CASSFRAFQGGTYEQYF
TRBD1	once	TRBV28	TRBJ1-3	TGTGCCAGCAGTTCAACAGGGGTCGGAAACACCATATATTTT	CASSSTGVGNTIYF
NA	few	TRBV19	TRBJ2-1	TGTGCCAGTAGTCCCTCAACTAGCATCAATGAGCAGTTCTTC	CASSPSTSINEQFF
TRBD1	NA	TRBV7-8	TRBJ1-5	TGTGCCAGCAGCTCCAGACAGGGGAATAGACAGCCCCAGCATTTT	CASSSRQGNRQPQHF
TRBD2	NA	TRBV5-1	TRBJ2-5	TGCGCCAGCAGCTTCCTAGCGGGGGGCACGTACCAAGAGACCCAGTACTTC	CASSFLAGGTYQETQYF
TRBD1	NA	TRBV11-2	TRBJ2-1	TGTGCCAGCAGCCAGGGACAGGGTACCTACAATGAGCAGTTCTTC	CASSQGQGTYNEQFF
NA	NA	TRBV30	TRBJ2-1	TGTGCCTGGACCCGGGTTGGGAATGAGCAGTTCTTC	CAWTRVGNEQFF
NA	NA	TRBV19	TRBJ2-5	TGTGCCAGTAGTATATCGGCTGGAGAGACCCAGTACTTC	CASSISAGETQYF
NA	NA	TRBV27	TRBJ2-3	TGTGCCAGCCGCCTCCTCAGCACAGATACGCAGTATTTT	CASRLLSTDTQYF
TRBD1	NA	TRBV5-1	TRBJ1-4	TGCGCCAGCAGCTGGACAGGGGGTGAAAATGAAAAACTGTTTTTT	CASSWTGGENEKLFF
NA	NA	TRBV2	TRBJ1-1	TGTGCCAGCAGTCCTACACCGAACACTGAAGCTTTCTTT	CASSPTPNTEAFF
NA	NA	TRBV7-9	TRBJ2-7	TGTGCCAGCAGCCTAGAACTCGGGATCTACTACGAGCAGTACTTC	CASSLELGIYYEQYF
NA	NA	TRBV28	TRBJ2-7	TGTGCCAGCAGTACCGGGAATTCCTACGAGCAGTACTTC	CASSTGNSYEQYF
NA	once	TRBV5-4	TRBJ2-2	TGTGCCAGCAGCGTCCATCGAGGGAACACCGGGGAGCTGTTTTTT	CASSVHRGNTGELFF
NA	NA	TRBV15	TRBJ2-1	TGTGCCACCAGCAGAACCAGTAATTTATACAATGAGCAGTTCTTC	CATSRTSNLYNEQFF
NA	NA	TRBV9	TRBJ1-2	TGTGCCAGCAGCGATGCCCTTCATGGCTACACCTTC	CASSDALHGYTF
TRBD1	NA	TRBV27	TRBJ2-1	TGTGCCAGCTTTTGGACAGGGCCCGACCTCTCCTACAATGAGCAGTTCTTC	CASFWTGPDLSYNEQFF
NA	few	TRBV7-2	TRBJ1-5	TGTGCCAGCAGCTTAGGCTGGGGAGGCAAACAGCCCCAGCATTTT	CASSLGWGGKQPQHF
NA	NA	TRBV30	TRBJ1-1	TGTGCCTGGAGTGTGGGAGTCTATACTGAAGCTTTCTTT	CAWSVGVYTEAFF
NA	NA	TRBV7-2	TRBJ2-7	TGTGCCAGCAGCTTTAGAACGGTGGGGGGCGAGCAGTACTTC	CASSFRTVGGEQYF
TRBD2	NA	TRBV5-1	TRBJ2-7	TGCGCCAGCAGCTTACTAGCGGGGACCTTTGTAAGGCACGAGCAGTACTTC	CASSLLAGTFVRHEQYF